This T cell receptor (beta chain) was observed in a study of CDR3 diversity in severe acne. Germline CDR1 DFQATT, CDR2 SNEGSKA (reference sequence). The CDR3 has 15 amino acids. V was cut by 2 bases and J by 4 bases, with 12 bases left in between. In TCRdb, the PCR reads were re-called with MiXCR into one record per CDR3 protein. The sample yields under 100,000 distinct CDR3 sequences, roughly half seen once. Sequenced: blood. The rearrangement links TRBV20-1 to TRBJ2-6; D is uncertain. The receptor was derived from a male donor in good health, serving as a control. CDR3 in amino acids: CSARNRETGANVLTF. For the CDR3, the DNA is TGCAGTGCTAGAAATAGGGAAACCGGGGCCAACGTCCTGACTTTC.